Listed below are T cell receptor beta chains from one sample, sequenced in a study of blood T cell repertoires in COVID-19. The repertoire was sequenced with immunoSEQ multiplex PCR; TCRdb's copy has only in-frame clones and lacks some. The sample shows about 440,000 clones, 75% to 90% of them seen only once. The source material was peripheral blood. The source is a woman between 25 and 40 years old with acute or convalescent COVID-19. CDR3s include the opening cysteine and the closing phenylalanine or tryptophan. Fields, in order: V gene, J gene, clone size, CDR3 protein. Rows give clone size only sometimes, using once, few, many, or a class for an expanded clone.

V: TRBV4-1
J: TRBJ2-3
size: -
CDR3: CASSQGGGPDTDTQYF

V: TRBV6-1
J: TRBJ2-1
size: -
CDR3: CASSELFSKPYNEQFF

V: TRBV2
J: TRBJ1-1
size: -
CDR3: CASSEFASVMNTEAFF

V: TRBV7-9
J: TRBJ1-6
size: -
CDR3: CASSPAAGRSYNSPLHF

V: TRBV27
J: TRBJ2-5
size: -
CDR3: CASLMSGGAWETQYF

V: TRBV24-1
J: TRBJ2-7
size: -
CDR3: CVHAGGEYEQYF

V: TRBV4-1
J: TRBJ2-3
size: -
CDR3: CASSQDKGGPADTQYF

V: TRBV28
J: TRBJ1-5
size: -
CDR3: CASSPSGGRLSPQHF

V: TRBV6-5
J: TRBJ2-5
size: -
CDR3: CASSSPFETQYF

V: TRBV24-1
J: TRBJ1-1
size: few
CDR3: CATSDSARVGTEAFF

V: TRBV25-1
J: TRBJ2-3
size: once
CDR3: CASSEVKGRSPDTQYF

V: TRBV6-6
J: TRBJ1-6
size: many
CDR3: CASSLDTANSPLHF

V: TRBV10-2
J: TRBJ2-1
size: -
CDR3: CASSDATGGNEQFF

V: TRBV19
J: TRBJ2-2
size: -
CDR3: CASSKRDAGELFF

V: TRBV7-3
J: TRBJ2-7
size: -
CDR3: CASSLNRGFEQYF

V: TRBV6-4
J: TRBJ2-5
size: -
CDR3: CASSETGRRETQYF

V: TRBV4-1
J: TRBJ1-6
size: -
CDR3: CASSQDPHGQGSSYNSPLHF

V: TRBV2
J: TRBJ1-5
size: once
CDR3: CASSREAPQPQHF

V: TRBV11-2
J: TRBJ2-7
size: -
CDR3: CASSLLARTSGGYSYEQYF

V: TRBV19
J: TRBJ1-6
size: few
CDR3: CASSPAGTPNSPLHF

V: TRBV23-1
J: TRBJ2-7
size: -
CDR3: CASSQSGGLSAYEQYF

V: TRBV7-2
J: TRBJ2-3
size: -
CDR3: CASSPSPGTGGFDTQYF

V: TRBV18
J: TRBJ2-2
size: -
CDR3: CASSPTRDLRTGELFF

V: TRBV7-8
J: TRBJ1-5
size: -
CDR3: CASSLSLSQPQHF

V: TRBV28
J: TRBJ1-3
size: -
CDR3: CASSSSDRFGNTIYF

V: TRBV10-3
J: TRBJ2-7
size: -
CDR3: CAISDPRGGTYF

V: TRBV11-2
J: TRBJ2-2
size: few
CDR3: CASSLEGAGRTGELFF